This T cell receptor beta chain came from a study of CD8 T cells in Susac syndrome. Study-level findings and limits: A relatively small number of individuals underwent TCR sequencing and HLA analysis.

cDNA came from roughly 0.5 to 1 ug RNA primed by random hexamers. Across 54 Vbeta and 13 Jbeta, immunoSEQ multiplex PCR amplified TCR beta CDR3. Each CDR3 protein gets one entry after TCRdb re-called the immunoSEQ multiplex PCR reads with MiXCR. Among about 180,000 distinct CDR3 sequences listed, roughly 95% were seen once. On this clonotype itself: As yet, its antigen is unknown.

Sequencing of TCR beta drew on CD8+ and CD4+ T cells from blood. Bulk CD8+ and CD4+ cells came from magnetic negative isolation; CD8+ TEMRA by FACS. Input material: CD8+ T cells from PBMCs. The source of this sequence is a human donor with multiple sclerosis.

The CDR3, as DNA: TGTGCCAGCAGCTTGGTAGCGGGAGGTATAGGAGAGACCCAGTACTTC. Translating it yields CASSLVAGGIGETQYF. J is TRBJ2-5 and V is TRBV5-4, with TRBD2 identical over 10 bases. The CDR3 totals 16 residues. Germline values: CDR1 SGHNT, CDR2 YYREEE (reference sequence). With 0 bases clipped from V and 4 bases from J, the junction kept 6 bases outside the gene matches.